The 14 T cell receptor beta chains listed next were all sequenced from one sample in a study of cytomegalovirus exposure and HLA in healthy donors. Sequencing was performed with immunoSEQ multiplex PCR; in TCRdb, only in-frame clones are kept and a portion is missing. Of about 160,000 clones detected, more than 70% appear once; the ten largest clones hold roughly 3%. Sequencing used PBMCs. The receptors were gathered from a man aged 18 to 29 in good health and CMV-seronegative.

The chain has TRBV11-2 and TRBJ2-7; 7 bases map to TRBD2. The CDR3 covers 14 residues. J lost 1 base, V lost 4 bases, and 4 bases had no gene match. Germline CDR1 and CDR2: SGHAT and FQNNGV. The CDR3 spells CASSYSGGSYEQYF. The CDR3 nucleotides are TGTGCCAGCAGCTACTCCGGGGGGTCCTACGAGCAGTACTTC.

The rearrangement joins TRBV25-1 to TRBJ1-2; 8 bases align to TRBD1. The junction had 12 bases not matched to a gene; V was cut back by 4 bases and J by 5 bases. Germline assignment: CDR1 MGHDK and CDR2 SYGVNS. The CDR3 totals 16 residues. The CDR3 DNA reads as TGTGCCAGCAGTGGGGGGGGCTGGACAGGGTATTATGGCTACACCTTC. This encodes CASSGGGWTGYYGYTF.

The rearrangement uses TRBV7-9 and TRBJ2-3, with D possibly TRBD1 on 6 matching bases. V lost 4 bases and J 3 bases, leaving 17 bases between the germline ends. Germline assignment: CDR1 SEHNR and CDR2 FQNEAQ (reference sequence). The CDR3 covers 16 residues. The CDR3 DNA reads as TGTGCCAGCAGCTCGAGACCGGGACACACTACAGATACGCAGTATTTT. This gives the protein CASSSRPGHTTDTQYF.

The CDR3 bases are TGTGCCAGCAGCTTAGCCAGGCTAGCGGGAGTCAATGAGCAGTTCTTC. Protein product: CASSLARLAGVNEQFF. The rearrangement uses TRBV11-2 and TRBJ2-1; 10 bases align to TRBD2. This CDR3 contains 16 residues. With V trimmed by 1 base and J by 6 bases, 6 bases remained unmatched. Germline V gene lookup returns CDR1 SGHAT and CDR2 FQNNGV.

This chain's CDR3 is CAGGEASGYNEQFF. The CDR3 DNA sequence: TGTGCCGGGGGGGAGGCTAGCGGGTACAATGAGCAGTTCTTC. The V gene is TRBV10-3, the J gene TRBJ2-1, with 8 bases lining up with TRBD2. The germline gives CDR1 ENHRY, CDR2 SYGVKD. The CDR3 loop spans 14 amino acids. V lost 11 bases to trimming and J lost 4 bases; unmatched junction nucleotides: 10.

V gene TRBV28 combines with J gene TRBJ2-7; D gene unclear. This CDR3 comprises 11 residues. CDR1 is MDHEN, CDR2 SYDVKM, per germline. V was shortened by 6 bases and J by 3 bases, with 6 bases between the two germline ends. This CDR3 is CASSSNYEQYF. DNA for the CDR3: TGTGCCAGCAGCTCTAACTACGAGCAGTACTTC. The variable domain in full, with the rest retrieved from reference TRBV28 and TRBJ2-7, is DVKVTQSSRYLVKRTGEKVFLECVQDMDHENMFWYRQDPGLGLRLIYFSYDVKMKEKGDIPEGYSVSREKKERFSLILESASTNQTSMYLCASSSNYEQYFGPGTRLTVT.

The chain employs TRBV11-1 and TRBJ2-2; perhaps TRBD2 as D (6 bases). V lost 2 bases to trimming and J lost 6 bases, with 10 bases between them. There are 14 residues in the CDR3. Germline V gives CDR1 SGHAT, CDR2 FQDESV (reference sequence). CDR3 loop: CASSLWVAAGELFF. The CDR3 nucleotides are TGTGCCAGCAGCTTATGGGTAGCGGCCGGGGAGCTGTTTTTT. The full variable domain, with the rest looked up from reference TRBV11-1 and TRBJ2-2, is EAEVAQSPRYKITEKSQAVAFWCDPISGHATLYWYRQILGQGPELLVQFQDESVVDDSQLPKDRFSAERLKGVDSTLKIQPAELGDSAMYLCASSLWVAAGELFFGEGSRLTVL.

The chain combines TRBV7-6 with TRBJ2-3; tentatively, D is TRBD1 (5 bases). The CDR3 has 16 amino acids. The germline V and J ends were trimmed by 4 bases and 0 bases, with 14 bases remaining between them. The germline V gene encodes CDR1 SGHVS and CDR2 FNYEAQ. Here the CDR3 reads CASSSETDPSTDTQYF. In DNA form, the CDR3 reads TGTGCCAGCAGCTCGGAGACAGACCCTAGCACAGATACGCAGTATTTT.

This clone was detected only a few times. The chain has TRBV15 and TRBJ2-1, with 8 nucleotides matching TRBD2. The J segment lost 5 bases and the V segment lost 3 bases, leaving 15 bases of the junction unmatched. The germline gives CDR1 LNHNV, CDR2 YYDKDF (reference sequence). The CDR3 length is 18 residues. The DNA of the CDR3 is TGTGCCACCAGCAGTGGTGTGACCCTAGCGGGCGAGGACAATGAGCAGTTCTTC. It encodes CATSSGVTLAGEDNEQFF. Full variable domain (missing parts from reference TRBV15 and TRBJ2-1): DAMVIQNPRYQVTQFGKPVTLSCSQTLNHNVMYWYQQKSSQAPKLLFHYYDKDFNNEADTPDNFQSRRPNTSFCFLDIRSPGLGDTAMYLCATSSGVTLAGEDNEQFFGPGTRLTVL.

The J gene is TRBJ1-3, the V gene TRBV29-1; no clear D gene. Per the germline V gene, CDR1 is SQVTM and CDR2 is ANQGSEA. The CDR3 runs to 14 residues. Deletions cut 6 bases from V and 2 bases from J, with 14 bases between. CDR3 nucleotides: TGCAGCGTGGACTCGGGGTCGCCTGGAAACACCATATATTTT. This codes for CSVDSGSPGNTIYF. The entire variable domain, with the rest obtained from reference TRBV29-1 and TRBJ1-3, is as follows: SAVISQKPSRDICQRGTSLTIQCQVDSQVTMMFWYRQQPGQSLTLIATANQGSEATYESGFVIDKFPISRPNLTFSTLTVSNMSPEDSSIYLCSVDSGSPGNTIYFGEGSWLTVV.

The chain links TRBV18 to TRBJ2-2; 10 positions agree with TRBD1. The germline V gene encodes CDR1 KGHSH and CDR2 LQKENI. This CDR3 contains 17 residues. With V trimmed by 0 bases and J by 3 bases, 4 bases remained unmatched. This CDR3 is CASSPPRQGADTGELFF. The CDR3 DNA is TGTGCCAGCTCACCACCAAGACAGGGGGCGGACACCGGGGAGCTGTTTTTT.

This clone was detected only once. The V gene is TRBV19, the J gene TRBJ1-2; 9 positions match TRBD1. V lost 4 bases, J lost 6 bases, and 9 bases stayed unmatched. CDR1 and CDR2 (germline): LNHDA, SQIVND (reference sequence). The CDR3 is made up of 15 amino acids. The CDR3, as DNA: TGTGCCAGTAGTACCACCGGGACAGGGCCCCATGGCTACACCTTC. It codes for CASSTTGTGPHGYTF.

The CDR3 loop is CASSRDRGINEKLFF. As DNA, the CDR3 is TGTGCCAGCAGCCGGGACAGGGGGATTAATGAAAAACTGTTTTTT. This sequence joins TRBV14 and TRBJ1-4, with TRBD1 matching over 11 bases. Germline CDR1 reads SGHDN; CDR2 reads FVKESK. This CDR3 has 15 amino acids. With 4 bases clipped from V and 4 bases from J, the junction kept 2 bases outside the gene matches.

As to this clone: Distinct nucleotide sequences in the sample also encode this CDR3. V and J are TRBV2 and TRBJ2-1; D unclear. Germline V CDR1 and CDR2: SNHLY, FYNNEI. Trimming removed 8 bases at V and 6 bases at J, with 8 bases between. CDR3 length: 11 amino acids. This chain's CDR3 is CASSPVNEQFF. The CDR3 DNA reads TGTGCCAGCTCACCGGTCAATGAGCAGTTCTTC.